The 23 T cell receptor beta chains in this list originate from one sample, sequenced in a study of T cell responses to AZD1222 COVID-19 vaccine. Clones were read by immunoSEQ multiplex PCR, and TCRdb kept only the in-frame ones, dropping some. Among 90,000 to 100,000 clones listed, 70% to 90% were seen once. This sample comprised peripheral blood, obtained on day 0 of AZD1222 vaccination. The source is an adult in good health.

This clone was detected only once. The chain couples TRBV11-1 to TRBJ2-3, with D hard to call. The CDR3 sequence is 15 residues long. Germline V CDR1 and CDR2: SGHAT, FQDESV (reference sequence). Trimming removed 5 bases at V and 1 base at J, with 13 bases between. This CDR3 reads CASSGTEVGTDTQYF. The DNA for the CDR3 is TGTGCCAGCAGCGGAACAGAAGTTGGCACAGATACGCAGTATTTT.

The DNA of the CDR3 is TGTGCCAGCAGTGAACCAACGGTCAATCAGCCCCAGCATTTT. Amino acids: CASSEPTVNQPQHF. The chain uses TRBV6-1 and TRBJ1-5; D unclear. The CDR3 is 14 amino acids. CDR1 and CDR2 from the germline V gene are MNHNS and SASEGT. V lost 2 bases and J lost 3, with 8 bases in between.

The chain uses TRBV4-3 and TRBJ1-4; D gene uncertain. Germline V gene data show CDR1 as LGHNA and CDR2 as YSLEER. The CDR3 contains 16 residues. Trimming removed 4 bases from V and 6 bases from J, with 18 bases in between. Here the CDR3 DNA reads TGCGCCAGCAGCCCTATGTTCGTCACCGCTTATGAAAAACTGTTTTTT. Translating it yields CASSPMFVTAYEKLFF.

This clone was found a few times. CDR3 nucleotides: TGTGCCAGCGGTGACTTCTTCAATGAGCAGTTCTTC. This codes for CASGDFFNEQFF. The chain has TRBV7-2 and TRBJ2-1; D not resolved. In germline, CDR1 is SGHTA, CDR2 FQGNSA. CDR3 size: 12 residues. V was clipped by 8 bases and J by 6 bases, with 11 bases between them.

This chain uses TRBV19 with TRBJ2-2; D could derive from TRBD1 or TRBD2 (5 bases each). This CDR3 contains 15 residues. Per germline, CDR1 LNHDA and CDR2 SQIVND (reference sequence). V was clipped by 7 bases and J by 4 bases, with 16 bases between them. This chain's CDR3 is CASMGHLGSTGELFF. DNA of the CDR3: TGTGCCAGTATGGGGCATCTGGGGAGCACCGGGGAGCTGTTTTTT.

V is TRBV14 and J is TRBJ1-2, with D perhaps matching TRBD1 (6 bases). CDR3 length: 14 amino acids. Germline CDR1 is SGHDN and CDR2 is FVKESK. Between the trimmed V and J ends, which lost 5 bases and 4 bases, there was a span of 14 bases. The CDR3 protein is CASSTRTASYGYTF. DNA for the CDR3: TGTGCCAGCAGCACCCGGACAGCCTCCTATGGCTACACCTTC. Complete variable domain (other parts from reference TRBV14 and TRBJ1-2): EAGVTQFPSHSVIEKGQTVTLRCDPISGHDNLYWYRRVMGKEIKFLLHFVKESKQDESGMPNNRFLAERTGGTYSTLKVQPAELEDSGVYFCASSTRTASYGYTFGSGTRLTVV.

This clone was detected only once. This sequence joins TRBV5-5 and TRBJ1-6, with 9 bases aligning to TRBD1. With V trimmed by 4 bases and J by 6 bases, 8 bases remained unmatched. The CDR3 has 16 amino acids. Germline V gene lookup returns CDR1 SGHKS and CDR2 YYEKEE (reference sequence). The CDR3 DNA reads TGTGCCAGCAGCCACCCCGGGACAGGGATTAATTCACCCCTCCACTTT. Protein: CASSHPGTGINSPLHF.

The chain recombines TRBV18 with TRBJ1-2; TRBD1 matches 10 bases. The germline V gene encodes CDR1 KGHSH and CDR2 LQKENI. J lost 7 bases, V lost 3 bases, and 8 bases had no gene match. The CDR3 is made up of 15 amino acids. CDR3 protein: CASSPPGDRGSGYTF. CDR3 nucleotide sequence: TGTGCCAGCTCACCCCCGGGGGACAGGGGATCTGGCTACACCTTC. The variable domain in full, with the rest retrieved from reference TRBV18 and TRBJ1-2, is NAGVMQNPRHLVRRRGQEARLRCSPMKGHSHVYWYRQLPEEGLKFMVYLQKENIIDESGMPKERFSAEFPKEGPSILRIQQVVRGDSAAYFCASSPPGDRGSGYTFGSGTRLTVV.

The chain links TRBV5-1 to TRBJ1-6; 9 bases are shared with TRBD1. The CDR3 totals 14 residues. Germline V lookup: CDR1 SGHRS, CDR2 YFSETQ. V was clipped by 2 bases and J by 9 bases; unmatched bases: 3. As DNA, the CDR3 is TGCGCCAGCAGCTTACAGGGGGCTGGTTCACCCCTCCACTTT. Translating gives CASSLQGAGSPLHF.

The V gene is TRBV12-5, the J gene TRBJ2-5, with a weak D call TRBD2 (6 bases). CDR1 and CDR2 from the germline V gene are LGHNT and FRNRAP. The CDR3 runs 13 residues. V lost 6 bases to trimming and J lost 2 bases, with 10 bases between them. This CDR3 is CASGGGFQETQYF. In nucleotides, the CDR3 is TGTGCTAGTGGCGGGGGATTTCAAGAGACCCAGTACTTC.

The CDR3 region has the DNA TGTGCCAGCAGCCAAGGGACTAGAAGATACAATGAGCAGTTCTTC. Translating it yields CASSQGTRRYNEQFF. The chain carries TRBV4-2 and TRBJ2-1; 7 nucleotides agree with TRBD2. The CDR3 totals 15 residues. Germline lookup yields CDR1 LGHNA and CDR2 YNFKEQ. V trimming: 1 base; J trimming: 4 bases; junction bases outside the gene matches: 4.

The chain carries TRBV3-1 (or the pseudogene TRBV3-2) and TRBJ2-7; D uncertain. Germline V CDR1 and CDR2: LGHDT, YNNKEL (reference sequence). V lost 1 base to trimming and J lost 3 bases, with 7 bases between them. The CDR3 runs to 13 residues. The chain's CDR3 is CASSQGRIYEQYF. The CDR3 region has the DNA TGTGCCAGCAGCCAAGGTCGGATCTACGAGCAGTACTTC.

In this sample, this clone turned up a few times. V is TRBV6-2 or TRBV6-3 and J is TRBJ2-2, with TRBD2 matching 8 bases. The junction had 2 bases not matched to a gene; V was cut back by 5 bases and J by 0 bases. The CDR3 extends over 15 amino acids. Germline values: CDR1 MNHEY, CDR2 SVGEGT. The CDR3, as DNA: TGTGCCAGCAGTCAGCGGGGGACGAACACCGGGGAGCTGTTTTTT. Amino acid sequence: CASSQRGTNTGELFF.

The chain recombines TRBV6-5 with TRBJ2-3, with D possibly TRBD1 on 5 matching bases. The V gene lost 1 base and the J gene lost 5 bases, with 10 bases spanning the gap. The CDR3 covers 14 residues. Germline V CDR1 and CDR2: MNHEY, SVGAGI. The CDR3, as DNA: TGTGCCAGCAGTTACTGGGCAGGGCAAGATACGCAGTATTTT. Translated, it gives CASSYWAGQDTQYF.

The V and J genes are TRBV3-1 (or the pseudogene TRBV3-2) and TRBJ2-7; D perhaps matches TRBD1 (6 bases). V shed 5 bases and J shed 6 bases, with 20 bases lying between them. Germline CDR1 and CDR2: LGHDT and YNNKEL (reference sequence). The CDR3 spans 15 residues. For the CDR3, the DNA is TGTGCCAGCAGCGAAACCGGGACACTGGTCGCCGAGCAGTACTTC. It encodes CASSETGTLVAEQYF.

V and J are TRBV19 and TRBJ1-5, with 7 bases aligning to TRBD1. The CDR3 has 15 amino acids. V was clipped by 9 bases and J by 3 bases; unmatched bases: 11. Germline lookup yields CDR1 LNHDA and CDR2 SQIVND (reference sequence). CDR3 loop: CASRDRFIYNQPQHF. The CDR3 bases are TGTGCCAGCCGGGACAGATTTATATACAATCAGCCCCAGCATTTT.

V is TRBV2 and J is TRBJ2-2; D uncertain. This CDR3 region has 11 residues. The V end was cut by 11 bases, the J end by 6 bases, with 10 bases between. Looked up from germline, CDR1 is SNHLY and CDR2 is FYNNEI. The CDR3 coding sequence is TGTGCCTGCATTGAAGCCGGGGAGCTGTTTTTT. This gives the protein CACIEAGELFF.

The genes are TRBV18 and TRBJ1-4, with D unclear. Per the germline V gene, CDR1 is KGHSH and CDR2 is LQKENI. V dropped 3 bases and J dropped 7 bases, with 12 bases sitting between them. The CDR3 is 14 residues long. The CDR3, as DNA: TGTGCCAGCTCACCGGAAAGGGCAAGTGAAAAACTGTTTTTT. This sequence encodes CASSPERASEKLFF. The whole variable domain, remainder taken from reference TRBV18 and TRBJ1-4, is NAGVMQNPRHLVRRRGQEARLRCSPMKGHSHVYWYRQLPEEGLKFMVYLQKENIIDESGMPKERFSAEFPKEGPSILRIQQVVRGDSAAYFCASSPERASEKLFFGSGTQLSVL.

This clone was seen a few times. V gene TRBV6-5 combines with J gene TRBJ2-1; D may match TRBD1 or TRBD2 (5 bases each). Germline V lookup: CDR1 MNHEY, CDR2 SVGAGI. With 7 bases removed from V and 9 bases from J, the gap between germline ends came to 19 bases. CDR3 length: 14 residues. The CDR3 here is CASIPGPGLGEQFF. The CDR3 DNA is TGTGCCAGCATCCCGGGACCCGGACTTGGTGAGCAGTTCTTC.

Comment on this clone: At one end the junction does not follow the germline gene, possibly because of a read error. The chain combines TRBV5-1 with TRBJ2-1; 14 bases map to TRBD2. Germline V gene data show CDR1 as SGHRS and CDR2 as YFSETQ. The CDR3 length is 15 residues. CDR3 sequence (DNA): TGTGCCAGCAGCCACGGGACTAGCGGGAGTAATGAGCAGTTCTTC. This gives the protein CASSHGTSGSNEQFF.

The V and J genes are TRBV7-2 and TRBJ1-2; D remains unclear. V lost 3 bases and J lost 4, with 9 bases in between. CDR1 is SGHTA and CDR2 is FQGNSA in the germline V gene. CDR3 length equals 13 residues. DNA of the CDR3: TGTGCCAGCAGCTTCCTAACCTCCTATGGCTACACCTTC. It is translated as CASSFLTSYGYTF.

The V gene is TRBV7-8, the J gene TRBJ1-1; TRBD1 aligns across 8 bases. V shed 5 bases, J shed 4 bases, and the junction held 9 bases outside the gene matches. The V gene's germline CDR1 is SGHVS and CDR2 FQNEAQ. This CDR3 is 15 amino acids long. CDR3 bases: TGTGCCAGCAGCAATGGACAGGGTGGATTCACTGAAGCTTTCTTT. Its translation is CASSNGQGGFTEAFF.

The gene calls are TRBV10-3 and TRBJ1-1; 7 bases match TRBD1. This CDR3 comprises 12 residues. In germline, CDR1 is ENHRY, CDR2 SYGVKD. The V segment lost 5 bases and the J segment 10 bases; nucleotides outside the gene matches: 7. CDR3 nucleotides: TGTGCCATCAGTATACAGGGGAGCTTAGCTTTCTTT. Translation: CAISIQGSLAFF.